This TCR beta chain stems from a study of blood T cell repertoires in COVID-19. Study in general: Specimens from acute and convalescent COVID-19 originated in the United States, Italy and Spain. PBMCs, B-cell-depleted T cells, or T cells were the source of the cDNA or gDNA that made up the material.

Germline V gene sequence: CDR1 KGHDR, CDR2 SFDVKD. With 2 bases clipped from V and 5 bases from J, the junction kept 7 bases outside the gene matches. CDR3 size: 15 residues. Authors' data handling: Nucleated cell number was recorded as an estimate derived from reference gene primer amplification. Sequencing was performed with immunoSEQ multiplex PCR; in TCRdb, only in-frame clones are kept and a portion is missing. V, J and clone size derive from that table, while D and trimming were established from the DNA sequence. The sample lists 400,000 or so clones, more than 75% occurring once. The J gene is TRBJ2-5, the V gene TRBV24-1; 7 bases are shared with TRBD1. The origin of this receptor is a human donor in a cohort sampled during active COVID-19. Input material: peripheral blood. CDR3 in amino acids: CATSDWTGFRETQYF. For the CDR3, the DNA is TGTGCCACCAGTGATTGGACAGGATTCCGGGAGACCCAGTACTTC.